This T cell receptor beta chain was obtained from a study of blood T cell repertoires in COVID-19. Study overall: Samples taken during acute and convalescent COVID-19 were collected in the United States, Italy and Spain. Nucleic acid was either cDNA or gDNA, and it came from T cells, B-cell-depleted T cells, or PBMCs.

V lost 3 bases, J lost 5 bases, and 10 bases lay in between. Germline CDR1 and CDR2: SQVTM and ANQGSEA. The CDR3 totals 12 residues. Original processing notes: Estimation of nucleated cell counts was performed using reference gene primer amplification. Only in-frame clones appear in the TCRdb table, and some are missing; sequencing was by immunoSEQ multiplex PCR. Clonal size and the V and J genes are those of that table, whereas D and trimming came from the DNA. The top ten clones hold 16% of a sample with about 34,000 clones, approximately 77% of them seen once. The V call is TRBV29-1, the J call TRBJ1-1; possible D gene TRBD1, 5 bases. This TCR was sampled from a human donor in a cohort sampled during active COVID-19. Sequencing was performed on peripheral blood. Here the CDR3 reads CSVDQGRTEAFF. CDR3 DNA sequence: TGCAGCGTTGACCAGGGAAGAACTGAAGCTTTCTTT.